The 30 T cell receptor beta chains below were found in one sample sequenced in a study of CD8 T cells in ankylosing spondylitis. TCRdb independently ran MiXCR on the 5' RACE reads; one entry per CDR3 protein. In the table there are some 250,000 distinct CDR3 sequences, approximately 11% of which are singletons. The material sequenced was blood, either unsorted or a sorted T cell fraction (not recorded which). The receptors stem from a male donor with ankylosing spondylitis or in good health (not recorded which).

The chain combines TRBV28 with TRBJ2-7, with 7 bases fitting TRBD2. This CDR3 spans 15 amino acids. The germline CDR1 and CDR2 sequences are MDHEN and SYDVKM. V shed 5 bases, J shed 2 bases, and the junction held 9 bases outside the gene matches. CDR3 DNA: TGTGCCAGCAGTCGTGGGGGGGGGTATCCCTACGAGCAGTACTTC. Amino acids: CASSRGGGYPYEQYF.

This clonotype has at least ten counts. The chain links TRBV7-8 to TRBJ2-1; 10 nucleotides align to TRBD2. This CDR3 is 16 amino acids long. Per the germline V gene, CDR1 is SGHVS and CDR2 is FQNEAQ. V shed 2 bases, J shed 7 bases, and the junction held 8 bases outside the gene matches. This CDR3 reads CASSLTLAGAGNEQFF. The CDR3 region has the DNA TGTGCCAGCAGCTTAACCCTAGCGGGGGCCGGGAATGAGCAGTTCTTC.

V usage is TRBV6-4 and J usage is TRBJ2-3, with D possibly matching TRBD1 (5 bases). The length of the CDR3 is 16 residues. Trimming took 2 bases from V and 3 from J, leaving 15 bases between them. Germline assignment: CDR1 MRHNA and CDR2 SNTAGT. Here the CDR3 DNA reads TGTGCCAGCAGTGACGAGAAAGGGAAGGGGACAGATACGCAGTATTTT. It translates to CASSDEKGKGTDTQYF.

The rearrangement uses TRBV15 and TRBJ2-5; D may match TRBD1 or TRBD2 (7 bases each). Germline values: CDR1 LNHNV, CDR2 YYDKDF (reference sequence). The CDR3 extends over 12 amino acids. Trimming stripped 8 bases from V and 7 bases from J, with 14 bases between. The CDR3 loop reads CATGTAGTTQYF. The DNA for the CDR3 is TGTGCCACCGGGACAGCGGGGACGACCCAGTACTTC. Drawing the rest from reference TRBV15 and TRBJ2-5, the complete variable domain is DAMVIQNPRYQVTQFGKPVTLSCSQTLNHNVMYWYQQKSSQAPKLLFHYYDKDFNNEADTPDNFQSRRPNTSFCFLDIRSPGLGDTAMYLCATGTAGTTQYFGPGTRLLVL.

This clonotype was found many times. The chain couples TRBV5-1 to TRBJ2-3; no firm D call. Trimming cost V 4 bases and J 3 bases, with 3 bases left between them. The germline CDR1 and CDR2 sequences are SGHRS and YFSETQ. This CDR3 has 11 amino acids. The CDR3 coding sequence is TGCGCCAGCAGCAAGACAGATACGCAGTATTTT. It yields the protein CASSKTDTQYF.

Many counts were recorded for this clonotype. This chain connects TRBV20-1 to TRBJ2-7; 13 bases align to TRBD2. Germline V lookup: CDR1 DFQATT, CDR2 SNEGSKA (reference sequence). This CDR3 has 14 residues. Germline trimming cut 6 bases from V and 3 bases from J; bases unmatched to any gene: 5. This chain's CDR3 is CSAPLAGGLYEQYF. The CDR3 nucleotides are TGCAGTGCGCCACTAGCGGGAGGGCTCTACGAGCAGTACTTC.

This clonotype was recorded at least ten times. The chain uses TRBV28 and TRBJ2-7, with 9 positions matching TRBD2. The CDR3 runs 14 residues. Trimming cost V 3 bases and J 4 bases; bases outside gene matches: 4. CDR1 is MDHEN and CDR2 is SYDVKM in the germline V gene. The CDR3 spells CASSFSGSKYEQYF. The CDR3 DNA reads as TGTGCCAGCAGTTTTAGCGGGAGTAAGTACGAGCAGTACTTC.

This clonotype was recorded many times. The chain employs TRBV5-1 and TRBJ1-1; D not resolved. CDR1 is SGHRS, CDR2 YFSETQ, per germline. The CDR3 loop spans 16 amino acids. V lost 0 bases and J lost 0, with 12 bases in between. The CDR3 is CASSLVPGRMNTEAFF. The CDR3 DNA reads as TGCGCCAGCAGCTTGGTGCCAGGACGGATGAACACTGAAGCTTTCTTT. Full variable domain (remainder filled in from reference TRBV5-1 and TRBJ1-1): KAGVTQTPRYLIKTRGQQVTLSCSPISGHRSVSWYQQTPGQGLQFLFEYFSETQRNKGNFPGRFSGRQFSNSRSEMNVSTLELGDSALYLCASSLVPGRMNTEAFFGQGTRLTVV.

In its sample, this clonotype was seen many times. V is TRBV20-1 and J is TRBJ1-2; D perhaps matches TRBD1 (6 bases). Germline V gives CDR1 DFQATT, CDR2 SNEGSKA (reference sequence). The CDR3 sequence is 17 residues long. The V end was cut by 5 bases, the J end by 5 bases, with 27 bases between. The CDR3: CSASPPYIEGGGYGYTF. CDR3 bases: TGCAGTGCTTCCCCGCCCTACATAGAGGGGGGAGGATATGGCTACACCTTC.

This clonotype was counted between two and nine times. This rearrangement joins TRBV4-2 to TRBJ2-3; 11 bases agree with TRBD2. Germline V lookup: CDR1 LGHNA, CDR2 YNFKEQ. The V gene end was trimmed by 0 bases and the J gene end by 3 bases; junction bases not matched to a gene: 5. The CDR3 is 17 residues long. The CDR3, as DNA: TGTGCCAGCAGCCAAGATACGGGGACTAGCGGAACAGATACGCAGTATTTT. Its translation is CASSQDTGTSGTDTQYF.

This clonotype was picked up many times. The gene calls are TRBV25-1 and TRBJ2-1; D not resolved. Trimming pared 4 bases from V and 7 bases from J, leaving 14 bases between. The CDR3 runs to 14 residues. Germline CDR1 MGHDK, CDR2 SYGVNS. CDR3 in amino acids: CASSVGGRMNEQFF. The CDR3, as DNA: TGTGCCAGCAGTGTCGGCGGTCGCATGAATGAGCAGTTCTTC.

In its sample, this clonotype was seen a few times. The chain combines TRBV24-1 with TRBJ2-1; D unresolved. CDR3 length: 13 amino acids. CDR1 KGHDR and CDR2 SFDVKD come from the germline V gene. The ends were cut back, 1 base at V and 4 bases at J, with 4 bases in the middle. CDR3 DNA sequence: TGTGCCACCAGTGATTTTCAATACAATGAGCAGTTCTTC. Its protein product is CATSDFQYNEQFF.

The chain has TRBV6-1 and TRBJ2-1; TRBD2 aligns across 15 bases. The CDR3 runs 16 residues. V was pared by 5 bases and J by 6 bases, with 5 bases of the junction left unmatched. Germline CDR1 MNHNS, CDR2 SASEGT. The CDR3 here is CASSRGLAGGGNEQFF. CDR3 nucleotide sequence: TGTGCCAGCAGTAGGGGACTAGCGGGGGGAGGCAATGAGCAGTTCTTC.

This clonotype showed up many times. This chain uses TRBV11-2 with TRBJ2-7; D unclear. Trimming shortened V by 8 bases and J by 3 bases, and 14 bases separated the two germline ends. The CDR3 is made up of 13 amino acids. CDR1 and CDR2 (germline): SGHAT, FQNNGV. The CDR3 is CASQPGGSYEQYF. The CDR3 DNA sequence: TGTGCCAGCCAACCGGGCGGCAGCTACGAGCAGTACTTC.

The gene calls are TRBV20-1 and TRBJ2-5; 7 bases match TRBD1. V dropped 7 bases and J dropped 2; count of bases not matched to a gene: 16. From germline, CDR1 is DFQATT and CDR2 SNEGSKA (reference sequence). The CDR3 is made up of 16 amino acids. This CDR3 reads CSVNTPGQFGQETQYF. The DNA of the CDR3 is TGCAGTGTCAATACACCGGGACAGTTCGGGCAAGAGACCCAGTACTTC.

As to this clonotype: A clone one base away is much larger, so this may be a read error. V is TRBV12-3 or TRBV12-4 and J is TRBJ2-3, with TRBD2 as a possible D gene (6 bases). The CDR3 contains 14 residues. Here the CDR3 reads CASSLDPGGDMQYF. Here the CDR3 DNA reads TGTGCCAGCAGTTTAGACCCAGGAGGGGATATGCAGTATTTT.

V usage is TRBV28 and J usage is TRBJ1-4, with D possibly matching TRBD1 (5 bases). Trimming took off 1 base at V and 5 bases at J, with 8 bases between the two ends. CDR3 size: 14 residues. The germline V gene encodes CDR1 MDHEN and CDR2 SYDVKM. Here the CDR3 DNA reads TGTGCCAGCAGTTTATATCAGGGCAATGAAAAACTGTTTTTT. Its translation: CASSLYQGNEKLFF. The whole variable domain, remainder taken from reference TRBV28 and TRBJ1-4, is DVKVTQSSRYLVKRTGEKVFLECVQDMDHENMFWYRQDPGLGLRLIYFSYDVKMKEKGDIPEGYSVSREKKERFSLILESASTNQTSMYLCASSLYQGNEKLFFGSGTQLSVL.

V is TRBV4-1 and J is TRBJ1-5; 8 positions match TRBD1. V shed 2 bases, J shed 6 bases, and the junction held 6 bases outside the gene matches. Per the germline V gene, CDR1 is MGHRA and CDR2 is YSYEKL. The CDR3 runs 15 residues. CDR3 in DNA: TGCGCCAGCAGCCAATGGACAGGGCCCAGTCAGCCCCAGCATTTT. This sequence encodes CASSQWTGPSQPQHF.

This clonotype was seen a few times. This chain joins TRBV29-1 and TRBJ2-1; 9 bases agree with TRBD2. J gave up 8 bases and V 4 bases, and 6 bases lay outside the gene matches. CDR1 is SQVTM and CDR2 is ANQGSEA in the germline V gene. CDR3 size: 13 residues. DNA for the CDR3: TGCAGCGTTGGCGGGAGGGCCGCGGATGAGCAGTTCTTC. This encodes CSVGGRAADEQFF.

This clonotype was found many times. The rearrangement joins TRBV12-3 or TRBV12-4 to TRBJ2-7; 9 bases agree with TRBD2. The CDR3 contains 16 residues. J lost 1 base, V lost 1 base, and 5 bases had no gene match. CDR3 in amino acids: CASSLGGRGGSYEQYF. The CDR3 nucleotides read TGTGCCAGCAGTTTAGGGGGGCGGGGGGGATCCTACGAGCAGTACTTC.

This clonotype has ten or more counts. The chain carries TRBV29-1 and TRBJ2-5, with 10 nucleotides matching TRBD2. The CDR3 totals 14 residues. Germline CDR1 SQVTM, CDR2 ANQGSEA. The trim removed 3 bases at V and 5 bases at J, leaving 6 bases unmatched. The DNA of the CDR3 is TGCAGCGTTGATAAGCGGGAGGGTCCGGAGACCCAGTACTTC. Translation gives CSVDKREGPETQYF.

J is TRBJ2-2 and V is TRBV12-3 or TRBV12-4; 10 nucleotides match TRBD2. The CDR3 sequence is 15 residues long. Unmatched junction bases numbered 7, after V lost 5 bases and J lost 7 bases. CDR3 bases: TGTGCCAGCAGTCCTAGCGGGAGTCCGAACGGGGAGCTGTTTTTT. Translated: CASSPSGSPNGELFF.

This clonotype was observed a few times. The rearrangement links TRBV19 to TRBJ2-5; 10 bases agree with TRBD2. The CDR3 runs to 18 residues. The V and J ends lost 6 bases and 5 bases, in that order; junction bases with no gene match: 18. Per germline, CDR1 LNHDA and CDR2 SQIVND (reference sequence). CDR3 sequence: CASSPPDSSGSVKETQYF. The CDR3 nucleotides are TGTGCCAGTAGCCCCCCTGACTCTAGCGGGAGTGTAAAGGAGACCCAGTACTTC.

This clonotype was counted only a few times. In nucleotides, the CDR3 is TGTGCCAGCAGAGGGGGACAGGGAATCTACGAGCAGTACTTC. This gives the protein CASRGGQGIYEQYF. The chain is built from TRBV28 and TRBJ2-7; 9 bases are a match to TRBD1. The CDR3 has 14 residues. Germline CDR1 and CDR2: MDHEN and SYDVKM. The junction had 6 bases not matched to a gene; V was cut back by 6 bases and J by 3 bases.

The table lists this clonotype with many counts. The chain recombines TRBV5-1 with TRBJ2-2; no clear D gene. The CDR3 runs to 14 residues. Germline CDR1 reads SGHRS; CDR2 reads YFSETQ. Trimming pared 3 bases from V and 1 base from J, leaving 7 bases between. The CDR3 coding sequence is TGCGCCAGCAGCTCCCCGATGAACACCGGGGAGCTGTTTTTT. This codes for CASSSPMNTGELFF. Full variable domain (remainder filled in from reference TRBV5-1 and TRBJ2-2): KAGVTQTPRYLIKTRGQQVTLSCSPISGHRSVSWYQQTPGQGLQFLFEYFSETQRNKGNFPGRFSGRQFSNSRSEMNVSTLELGDSALYLCASSSPMNTGELFFGEGSRLTVL.

A few counts support this clonotype. The chain recombines TRBV11-1 with TRBJ1-1; TRBD1 matches 7 bases. The ends lost 2 bases at V and 4 bases at J; junction bases unmatched: 16. CDR1 and CDR2 from the germline V gene are SGHAT and FQDESV (reference sequence). The CDR3 sequence is 18 residues long. As DNA, the CDR3 is TGTGCCAGCAGCTTACTAGTTAGGGACAGAGCTCCGATCACTGAAGCTTTCTTT. It codes for CASSLLVRDRAPITEAFF.

There are many counts of this clonotype. The chain has TRBV20-1 and TRBJ2-1; D not certain. V gave up 5 bases and J gave up 9 bases, with 20 bases separating them. CDR1 DFQATT and CDR2 SNEGSKA come from the germline V gene (reference sequence). The CDR3 extends over 14 amino acids. The CDR3 coding sequence is TGCAGTGCTTTGGTCGTACATTCCCCGGGTGAGCAGTTCTTC. It codes for CSALVVHSPGEQFF.

This clonotype was counted ten times or more. The chain has TRBV5-8 and TRBJ2-5; no clear D. The ends were cut back, 0 bases at V and 1 base at J, with 7 bases in the middle. The length of the CDR3 is 14 residues. Germline CDR1 reads SGHTS; CDR2 reads YDEGEE. CDR3 in DNA: TGTGCCAGCAGCTTGGTGGCTACCCAAGAGACCCAGTACTTC. This gives the protein CASSLVATQETQYF.

This clonotype was found many times. The chain recombines TRBV20-1 with TRBJ2-1; 11 bases are shared with TRBD2. Germline trimming cut 6 bases from V and 4 bases from J; bases unmatched to any gene: 8. In germline, CDR1 is DFQATT, CDR2 SNEGSKA (reference sequence). CDR3 length: 15 amino acids. CDR3 nucleotides: TGCAGTGCCCCATCGGGACTAGCGGATTACAATGAGCAGTTCTTC. Translated: CSAPSGLADYNEQFF.

At least ten counts were recorded for this clonotype. The chain employs TRBV29-1 and TRBJ2-5; possible D gene TRBD2, 6 bases. V lost 4 bases and J 3 bases, leaving 12 bases between the germline ends. From germline, CDR1 is SQVTM and CDR2 ANQGSEA. This CDR3 region has 13 residues. In nucleotides, the CDR3 is TGCAGCGTTGCCGGGACTCAGAAAGAGACCCAGTACTTC. Its protein is CSVAGTQKETQYF.